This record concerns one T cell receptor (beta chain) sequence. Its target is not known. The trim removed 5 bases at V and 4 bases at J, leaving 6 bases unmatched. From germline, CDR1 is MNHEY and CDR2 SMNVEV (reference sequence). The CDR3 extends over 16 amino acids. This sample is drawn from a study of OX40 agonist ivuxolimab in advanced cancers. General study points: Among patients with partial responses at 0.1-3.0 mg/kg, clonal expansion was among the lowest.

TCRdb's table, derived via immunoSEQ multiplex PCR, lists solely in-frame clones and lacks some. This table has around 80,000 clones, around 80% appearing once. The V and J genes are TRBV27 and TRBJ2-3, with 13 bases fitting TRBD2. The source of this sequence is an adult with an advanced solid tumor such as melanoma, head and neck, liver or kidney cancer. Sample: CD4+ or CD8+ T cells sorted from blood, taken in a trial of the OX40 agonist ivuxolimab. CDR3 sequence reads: CASSEPGLAGPDTQYF. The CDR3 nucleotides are TGTGCCAGCAGTGAGCCGGGACTAGCGGGACCAGATACGCAGTATTTT.